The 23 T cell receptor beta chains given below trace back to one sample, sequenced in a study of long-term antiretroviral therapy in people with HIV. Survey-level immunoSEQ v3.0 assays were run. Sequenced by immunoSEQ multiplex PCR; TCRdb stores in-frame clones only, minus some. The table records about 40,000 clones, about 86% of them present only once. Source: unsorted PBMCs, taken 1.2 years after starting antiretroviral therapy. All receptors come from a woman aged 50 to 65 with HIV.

The CDR3 sequence: CASRSTGDPEAFF. The CDR3, as DNA: TGTGCCAGCAGGTCGACAGGGGACCCTGAAGCTTTCTTT. The V call is TRBV5-4, the J call TRBJ1-1; 8 bases fit TRBD1. J lost 6 bases, V lost 5 bases, and 6 bases had no gene match. Looked up from germline, CDR1 is SGHNT and CDR2 is YYREEE (reference sequence). This CDR3 has 13 residues. Filled out from reference TRBV5-4 and TRBJ1-1, the complete variable domain reads ETGVTQSPTHLIKTRGQQVTLRCSSQSGHNTVSWYQQALGQGPQFIFQYYREEENGRGNFPPRFSGLQFPNYSSELNVNALELDDSALYLCASRSTGDPEAFFGQGTRLTVV.

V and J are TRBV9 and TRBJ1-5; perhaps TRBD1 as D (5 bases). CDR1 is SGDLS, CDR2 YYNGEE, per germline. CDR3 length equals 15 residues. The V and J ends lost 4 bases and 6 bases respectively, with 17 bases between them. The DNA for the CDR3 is TGTGCCAGCAGCCCATCATTCGGGGGAAGTCAGCCCCAGCATTTT. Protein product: CASSPSFGGSQPQHF.

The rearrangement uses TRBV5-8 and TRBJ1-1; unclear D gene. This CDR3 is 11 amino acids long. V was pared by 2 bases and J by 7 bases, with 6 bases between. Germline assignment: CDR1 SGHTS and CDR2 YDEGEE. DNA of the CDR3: TGTGCCAGCAGCTTTGGCCGTGAAGCTTTCTTT. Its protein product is CASSFGREAFF.

The CDR3 spells CASSPLPGLLLSGNTIYF. In DNA form, the CDR3 reads TGTGCCAGCTCACCCCTCCCGGGGCTACTCCTCTCTGGAAACACCATATATTTT. The chain recombines TRBV18 with TRBJ1-3, with TRBD1 as a possible D gene (5 bases). Per the germline V gene, CDR1 is KGHSH and CDR2 is LQKENI. Trimming removed 3 bases at V and 0 bases at J, with 18 bases between. The CDR3 extends over 18 amino acids.

The CDR3 region has the DNA TGTGCCAGCAGTTATCCAGGGGCAGACAATGAGCAGTTCTTC. Encoded protein: CASSYPGADNEQFF. V gene TRBV6-6 combines with J gene TRBJ2-1; possible D gene TRBD1, 6 bases. CDR3 length equals 14 residues. The germline V gene has CDR1 MNHNY and CDR2 SVGAGI (reference sequence). Trimming shortened V by 3 bases and J by 5 bases, and 11 bases separated the two germline ends.

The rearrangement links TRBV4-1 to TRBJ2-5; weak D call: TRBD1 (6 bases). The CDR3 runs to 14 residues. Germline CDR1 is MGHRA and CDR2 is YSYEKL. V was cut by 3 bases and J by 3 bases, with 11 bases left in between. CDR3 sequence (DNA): TGCGCCAGCAGCCAGCGGACAGCAGAAGAGACCCAGTACTTC. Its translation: CASSQRTAEETQYF.

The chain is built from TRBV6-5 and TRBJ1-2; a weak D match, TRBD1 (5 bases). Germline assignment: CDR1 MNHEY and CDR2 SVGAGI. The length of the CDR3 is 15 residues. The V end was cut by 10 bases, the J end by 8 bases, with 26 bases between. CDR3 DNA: TGTGCCACAGGGCGAATCGGCACGGGGATCTGGGGCTACACCTTC. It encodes CATGRIGTGIWGYTF.

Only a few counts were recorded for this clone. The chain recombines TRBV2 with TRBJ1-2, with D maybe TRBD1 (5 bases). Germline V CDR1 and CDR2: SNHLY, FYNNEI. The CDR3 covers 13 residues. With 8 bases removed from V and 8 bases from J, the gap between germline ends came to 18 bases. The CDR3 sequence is CASGGGGFDGYTF. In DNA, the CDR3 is TGTGCCAGCGGGGGTGGGGGTTTTGACGGCTACACCTTC.

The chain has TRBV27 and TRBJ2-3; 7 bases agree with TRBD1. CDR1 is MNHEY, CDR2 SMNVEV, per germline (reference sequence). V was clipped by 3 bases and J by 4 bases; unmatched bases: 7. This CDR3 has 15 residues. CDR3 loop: CASSFSGQSADTQYF. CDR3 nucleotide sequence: TGTGCCAGCAGTTTTTCGGGACAGTCCGCAGATACGCAGTATTTT.

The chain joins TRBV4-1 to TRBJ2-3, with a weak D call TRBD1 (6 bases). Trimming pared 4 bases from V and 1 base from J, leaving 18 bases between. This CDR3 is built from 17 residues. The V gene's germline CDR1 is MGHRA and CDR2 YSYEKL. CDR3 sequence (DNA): TGCGCCAGCAGCCCAGAGGGAGACAGGTTCCGCACAGATACGCAGTATTTT. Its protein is CASSPEGDRFRTDTQYF.

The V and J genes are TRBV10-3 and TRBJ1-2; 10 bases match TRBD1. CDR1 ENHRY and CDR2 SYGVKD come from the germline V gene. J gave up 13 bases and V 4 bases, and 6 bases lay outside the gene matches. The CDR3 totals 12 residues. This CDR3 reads CAISATGGGGTF. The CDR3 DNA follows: TGTGCCATCAGTGCGACAGGGGGCGGAGGCACCTTC.

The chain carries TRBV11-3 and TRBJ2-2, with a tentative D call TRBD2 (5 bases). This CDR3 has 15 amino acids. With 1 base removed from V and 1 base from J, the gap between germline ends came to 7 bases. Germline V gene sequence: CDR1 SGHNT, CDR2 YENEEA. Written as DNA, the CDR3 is TGTGCCAGCAGCTTAGTTGCGGGGAACACCGGGGAGCTGTTTTTT. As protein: CASSLVAGNTGELFF.

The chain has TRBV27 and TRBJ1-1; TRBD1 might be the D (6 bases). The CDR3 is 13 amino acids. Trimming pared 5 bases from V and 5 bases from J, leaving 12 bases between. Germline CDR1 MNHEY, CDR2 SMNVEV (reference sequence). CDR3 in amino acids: CASSQQGRTEAFF. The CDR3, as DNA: TGTGCCAGCAGTCAACAGGGTAGGACTGAAGCTTTCTTT.

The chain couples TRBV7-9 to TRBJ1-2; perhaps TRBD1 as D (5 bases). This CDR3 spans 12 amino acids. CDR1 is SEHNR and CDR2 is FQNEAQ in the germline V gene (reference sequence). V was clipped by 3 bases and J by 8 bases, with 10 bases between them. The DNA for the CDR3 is TGTGCCAGCAGCTTGCTCGAGGGGGGCTACACCTTC. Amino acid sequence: CASSLLEGGYTF.

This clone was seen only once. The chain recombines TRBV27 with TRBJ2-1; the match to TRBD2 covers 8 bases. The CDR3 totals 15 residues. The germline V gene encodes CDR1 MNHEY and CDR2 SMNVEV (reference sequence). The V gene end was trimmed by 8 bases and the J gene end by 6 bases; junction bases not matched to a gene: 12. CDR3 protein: CASRQLAVQPNEQFF. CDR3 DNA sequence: TGTGCCAGCCGCCAACTAGCGGTACAACCCAATGAGCAGTTCTTC.

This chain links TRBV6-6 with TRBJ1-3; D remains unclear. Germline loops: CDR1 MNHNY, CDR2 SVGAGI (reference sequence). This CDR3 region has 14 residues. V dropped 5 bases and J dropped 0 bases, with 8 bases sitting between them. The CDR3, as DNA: TGTGCCAGCAGTGGACGCCACTCTGGAAACACCATATATTTT. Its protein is CASSGRHSGNTIYF.

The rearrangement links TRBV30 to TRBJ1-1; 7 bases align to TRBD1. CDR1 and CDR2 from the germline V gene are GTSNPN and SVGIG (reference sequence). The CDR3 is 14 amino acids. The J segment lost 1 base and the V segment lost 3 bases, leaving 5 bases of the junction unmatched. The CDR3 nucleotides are TGTGCCTGGAGCGTACAGGGGACGAACACTGAAGCTTTCTTT. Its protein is CAWSVQGTNTEAFF.

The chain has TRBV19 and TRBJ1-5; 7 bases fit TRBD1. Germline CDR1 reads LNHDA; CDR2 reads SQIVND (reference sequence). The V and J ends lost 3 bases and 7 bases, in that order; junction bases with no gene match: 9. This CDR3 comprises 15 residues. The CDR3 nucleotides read TGTGCCAGTAGTATCCCAAGACAGGGCGGCCAGCCCCAGCATTTT. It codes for CASSIPRQGGQPQHF.

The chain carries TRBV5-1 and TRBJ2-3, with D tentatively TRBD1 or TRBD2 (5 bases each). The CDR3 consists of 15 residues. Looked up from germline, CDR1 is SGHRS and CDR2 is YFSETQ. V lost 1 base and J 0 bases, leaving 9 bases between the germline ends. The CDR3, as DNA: TGCGCCAGCAGCTTGTTGGGGGAAAGCACAGATACGCAGTATTTT. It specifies CASSLLGESTDTQYF.

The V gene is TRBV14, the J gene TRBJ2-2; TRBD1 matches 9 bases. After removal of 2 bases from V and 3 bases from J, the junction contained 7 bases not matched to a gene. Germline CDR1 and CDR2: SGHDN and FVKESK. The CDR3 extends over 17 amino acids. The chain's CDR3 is CASSQIPGQGYTGELFF. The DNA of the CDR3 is TGTGCCAGCAGCCAAATACCGGGACAGGGATACACCGGGGAGCTGTTTTTT.

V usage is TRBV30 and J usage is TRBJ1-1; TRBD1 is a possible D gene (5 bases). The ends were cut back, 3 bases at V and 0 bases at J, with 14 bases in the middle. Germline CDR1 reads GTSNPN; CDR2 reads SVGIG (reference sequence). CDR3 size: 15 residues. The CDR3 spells CAWSYKGSVNTEAFF. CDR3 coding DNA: TGTGCCTGGAGCTATAAGGGGTCGGTGAACACTGAAGCTTTCTTT.

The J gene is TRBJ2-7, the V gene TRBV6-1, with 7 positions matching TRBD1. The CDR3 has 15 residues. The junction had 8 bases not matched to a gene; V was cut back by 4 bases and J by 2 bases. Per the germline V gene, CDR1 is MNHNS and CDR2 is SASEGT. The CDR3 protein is CASSGETGSPYEQYF. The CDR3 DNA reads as TGTGCCAGCAGTGGGGAGACAGGGTCGCCCTACGAGCAGTACTTC.

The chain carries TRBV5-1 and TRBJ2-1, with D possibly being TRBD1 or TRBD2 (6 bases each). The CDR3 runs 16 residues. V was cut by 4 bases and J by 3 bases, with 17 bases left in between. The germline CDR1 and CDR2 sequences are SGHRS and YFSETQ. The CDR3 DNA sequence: TGCGCCAGCAGCCCAAGTAGTCGGGGGCTCTACAATGAGCAGTTCTTC. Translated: CASSPSSRGLYNEQFF. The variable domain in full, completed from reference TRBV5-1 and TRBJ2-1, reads KAGVTQTPRYLIKTRGQQVTLSCSPISGHRSVSWYQQTPGQGLQFLFEYFSETQRNKGNFPGRFSGRQFSNSRSEMNVSTLELGDSALYLCASSPSSRGLYNEQFFGPGTRLTVL.